The clone carrying this T cell receptor (beta chain) was observed a few times. This sample is part of a study of cytomegalovirus exposure and HLA in healthy donors. 13 Jbeta primers and 60 Vbeta primers were used for the PCR. Some clones are missing from TCRdb's copy, which holds only in-frame ones; the method was immunoSEQ multiplex PCR. This sample has more than 100,000 clones; roughly 82% occur once, and the top ten carry around 4%. The V gene's germline CDR1 is SGHTA and CDR2 FQGNSA. J gave up 7 bases and V 5 bases, and 13 bases lay outside the gene matches. The CDR3 contains 16 residues. J is TRBJ2-1 and V is TRBV7-2, with TRBD1 identical over 8 bases. The receptor comes from a human donor in good health. Material: PBMCs. In nucleotides, the CDR3 is TGTGCCAGCAGCGAAAGGGGGACAGGCGGATGGAATGAGCAGTTCTTC. It is translated as CASSERGTGGWNEQFF.